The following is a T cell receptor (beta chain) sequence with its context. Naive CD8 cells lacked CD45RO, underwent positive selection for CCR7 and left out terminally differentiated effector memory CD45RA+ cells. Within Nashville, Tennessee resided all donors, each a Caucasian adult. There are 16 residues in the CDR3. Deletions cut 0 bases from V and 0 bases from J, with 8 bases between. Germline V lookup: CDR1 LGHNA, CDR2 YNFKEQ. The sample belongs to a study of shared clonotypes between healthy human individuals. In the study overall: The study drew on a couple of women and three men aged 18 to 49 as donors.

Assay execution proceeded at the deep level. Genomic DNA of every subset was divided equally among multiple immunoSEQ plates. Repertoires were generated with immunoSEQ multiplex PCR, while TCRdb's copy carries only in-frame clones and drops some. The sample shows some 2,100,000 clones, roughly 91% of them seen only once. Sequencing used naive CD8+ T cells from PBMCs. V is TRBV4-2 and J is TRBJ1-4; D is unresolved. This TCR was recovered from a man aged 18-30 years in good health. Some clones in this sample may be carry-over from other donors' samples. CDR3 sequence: CASSQDQTSTNEKLFF. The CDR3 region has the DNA TGTGCCAGCAGCCAAGATCAGACCTCAACTAATGAAAAACTGTTTTTT.